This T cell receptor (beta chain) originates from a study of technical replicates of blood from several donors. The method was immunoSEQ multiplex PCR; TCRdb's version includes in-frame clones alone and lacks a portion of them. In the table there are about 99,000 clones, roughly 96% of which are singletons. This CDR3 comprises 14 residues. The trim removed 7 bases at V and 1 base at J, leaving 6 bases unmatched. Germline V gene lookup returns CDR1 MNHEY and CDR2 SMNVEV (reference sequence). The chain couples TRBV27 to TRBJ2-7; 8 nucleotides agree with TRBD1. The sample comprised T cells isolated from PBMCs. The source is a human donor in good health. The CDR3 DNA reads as TGTGCCAGCATCTTTGACAGGGGATCCTACGAGCAGTACTTC. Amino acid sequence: CASIFDRGSYEQYF.